The source of this T cell receptor (beta chain) is a study of post-analysis software for immune sequencing data. Study-wide findings and caveats: Included in a set of a few TRBV segments more frequent in patients than controls were TRBV5-6, TRBV5-1 and TRBV20-1. There was significantly lower normalized Chao1 diversity in multiple sclerosis patients than in controls. Clustering by F measure revealed strong co-clustering among samples prepared together in one batch.

Unique molecular identifiers tagged the TCR beta cDNA libraries. It was from approximately 0.91 to 9.4 million T cells that approximately 500,000 cDNA molecules came. MiXCR, run by TCRdb on the PCR reads, gives a single entry per CDR3 protein. The table lists roughly 600,000 distinct CDR3 sequences, roughly 47% of them singletons. As for this clonotype: The antigen remains unidentified.

This CDR3 is 14 amino acids long. CDR1 is LNHDA and CDR2 is SQIVND in the germline V gene (reference sequence). V was cut by 1 base and J by 1 base, with 8 bases left in between. The sequence came from a girl aged 5-17 years with multiple sclerosis. The specimen was blood. The chain uses TRBV19 and TRBJ2-7; D not certain. Here the CDR3 DNA reads TGTGCCAGTAGTATAGCGGTCGATTCCTACGAGCAGTACTTC. It translates to CASSIAVDSYEQYF.